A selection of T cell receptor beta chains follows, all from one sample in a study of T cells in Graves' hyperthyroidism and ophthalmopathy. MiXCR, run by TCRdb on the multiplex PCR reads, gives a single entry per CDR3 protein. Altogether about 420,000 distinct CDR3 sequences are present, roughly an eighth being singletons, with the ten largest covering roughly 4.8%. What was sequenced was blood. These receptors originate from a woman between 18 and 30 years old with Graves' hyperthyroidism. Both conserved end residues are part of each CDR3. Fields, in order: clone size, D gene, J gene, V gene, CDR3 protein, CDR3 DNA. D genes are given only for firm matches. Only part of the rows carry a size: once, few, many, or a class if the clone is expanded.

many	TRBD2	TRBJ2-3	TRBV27	CASSTLAGGPAGTDTQYF	TGTGCCAGCAGTACCTTAGCGGGAGGGCCCGCGGGCACAGATACGCAGTATTTT
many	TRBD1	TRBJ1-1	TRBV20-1	CSCRGRTNTEAFF	TGCAGTTGCAGGGGGCGTACGAACACTGAAGCTTTCTTT
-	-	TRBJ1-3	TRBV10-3	CAISDLRITGNTIYF	TGTGCCATCAGTGATTTGCGGATAACTGGAAACACCATATATTTT
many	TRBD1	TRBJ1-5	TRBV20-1	CSVTQGVGNQPQHF	TGCAGTGTTACCCAGGGGGTCGGTAATCAGCCCCAGCATTTT
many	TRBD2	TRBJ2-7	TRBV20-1	CSAQLAGGYEQYF	TGCAGTGCACAGCTAGCGGGCGGCTACGAGCAGTACTTC
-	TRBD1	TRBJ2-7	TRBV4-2	CASSQDSFLTGSEQYF	TGTGCCAGCAGCCAAGATTCCTTTTTGACAGGGAGCGAGCAGTACTTC
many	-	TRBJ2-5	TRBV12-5	CASGLEGLPKTQYF	TGTGCTAGTGGTTTGGAAGGGTTGCCGAAGACCCAGTACTTC
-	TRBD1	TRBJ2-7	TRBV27	CASSFRGLQYEQYF	TGTGCCAGCAGTTTTAGGGGGCTTCAGTACGAGCAGTACTTC
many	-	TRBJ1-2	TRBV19	CASSIRLGGNYGYTF	TGTGCCAGTAGTATTCGTCTCGGCGGGAACTATGGCTACACCTTC
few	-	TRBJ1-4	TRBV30	CAWRIPGLATNEKLFF	TGTGCCTGGAGGATACCAGGGCTTGCAACTAATGAAAAACTGTTTTTT
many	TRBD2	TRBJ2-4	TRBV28	CASSLMGLAGGVAKNIQYF	TGTGCCAGCAGTTTAATGGGACTAGCGGGAGGTGTAGCCAAAAACATTCAGTACTTC
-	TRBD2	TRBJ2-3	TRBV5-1	CASTTGAGVSGTDTQYF	TGCGCCAGCACAACCGGTGCGGGAGTATCCGGCACAGATACGCAGTATTTT
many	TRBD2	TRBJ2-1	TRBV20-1	CSARPPGSGRLNEQFF	TGCAGTGCTAGGCCTCCCGGCAGCGGGAGACTCAATGAGCAGTTCTTC
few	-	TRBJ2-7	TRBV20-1	CSAVPFSYEQYF	TGCAGTGCCGTCCCGTTCTCCTACGAGCAGTACTTC
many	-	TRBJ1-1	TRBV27	CASSFQETAGYTEAFF	TGTGCCAGCAGTTTCCAAGAAACTGCAGGGTACACTGAAGCTTTCTTT
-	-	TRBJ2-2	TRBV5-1	CASSTQWMDLEVYAGELFF	TGCGCCAGCAGCACACAATGGATGGACCTAGAGGTCTACGCCGGGGAGCTGTTTTTT
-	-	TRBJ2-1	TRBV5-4	CASSPHSGSYNEQFF	TGTGCCAGCAGCCCCCATAGCGGATCCTACAATGAGCAGTTCTTC
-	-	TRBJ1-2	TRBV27	CASSFRGAQYGYTF	TGTGCCAGCAGTTTTCGGGGGGCGCAATATGGCTACACCTTC
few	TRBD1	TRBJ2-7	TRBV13	CASSLNTGGPYEQYF	TGTGCCAGCAGCCTGAATACAGGGGGCCCCTACGAGCAGTACTTC
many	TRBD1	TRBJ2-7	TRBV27	CASSTRTQGQGAYEQYF	TGTGCCAGCAGTACCAGGACCCAGGGACAGGGGGCTTACGAGCAGTACTTC
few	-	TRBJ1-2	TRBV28	CASSDRQSDGYTF	TGTGCCAGCAGTGACAGGCAGTCGGATGGCTACACCTTC
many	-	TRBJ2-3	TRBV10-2	CASSVGADTQYF	TGCGCCAGCAGTGTGGGGGCAGATACGCAGTATTTT
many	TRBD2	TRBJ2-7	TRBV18	CASSPGLEGEQYF	TGTGCCAGCTCACCGGGACTAGAGGGCGAGCAGTACTTC
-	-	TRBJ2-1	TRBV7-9	CASSNGGFNEQFF	TGTGCCAGCAGCAATGGGGGATTTAATGAGCAGTTCTTC
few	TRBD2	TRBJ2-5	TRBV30	CAWGGLAGVETQYF	TGTGCCTGGGGAGGACTAGCGGGAGTTGAGACCCAGTACTTC
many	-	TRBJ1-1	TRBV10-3	CATGEILGNTEAFF	TGTGCCACCGGGGAAATTCTCGGGAACACTGAAGCTTTCTTT
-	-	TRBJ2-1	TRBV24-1	CATSDLPTGSGHNEQFF	TGTGCCACCAGTGATTTGCCGACAGGATCTGGGCACAATGAGCAGTTCTTC
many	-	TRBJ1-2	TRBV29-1	CSVTVNYGYTF	TGCAGCGTCACAGTTAACTATGGCTACACCTTC
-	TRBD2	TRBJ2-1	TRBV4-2	CASSLVTGLAGGGSSYNEQFF	TGTGCCAGCAGCCTAGTAACGGGACTAGCGGGAGGGGGGAGCTCCTACAATGAGCAGTTCTTC